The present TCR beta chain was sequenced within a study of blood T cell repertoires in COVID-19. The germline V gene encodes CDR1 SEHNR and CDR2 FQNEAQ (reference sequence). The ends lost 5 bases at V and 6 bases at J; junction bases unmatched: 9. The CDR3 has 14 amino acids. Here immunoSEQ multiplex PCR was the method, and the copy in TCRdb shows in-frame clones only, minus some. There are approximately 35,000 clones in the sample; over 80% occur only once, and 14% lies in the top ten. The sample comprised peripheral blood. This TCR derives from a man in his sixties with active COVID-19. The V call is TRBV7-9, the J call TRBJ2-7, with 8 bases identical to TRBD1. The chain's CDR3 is CASSNGTGVAEQYF. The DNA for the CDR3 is TGTGCCAGCAGCAACGGGACAGGTGTAGCCGAGCAGTACTTC.